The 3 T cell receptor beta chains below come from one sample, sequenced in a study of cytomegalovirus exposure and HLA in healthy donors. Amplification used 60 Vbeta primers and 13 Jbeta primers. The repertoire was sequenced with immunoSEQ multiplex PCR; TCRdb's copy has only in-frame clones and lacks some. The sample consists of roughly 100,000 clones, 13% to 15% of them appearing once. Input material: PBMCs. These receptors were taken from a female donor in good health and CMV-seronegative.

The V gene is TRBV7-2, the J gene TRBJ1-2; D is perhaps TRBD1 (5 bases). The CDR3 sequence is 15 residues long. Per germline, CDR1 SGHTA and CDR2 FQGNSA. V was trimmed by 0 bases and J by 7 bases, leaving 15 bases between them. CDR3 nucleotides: TGTGCCAGCAGCTTAGCGCGGGGGTACAGAGGTGGCTACACCTTC. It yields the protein CASSLARGYRGGYTF.

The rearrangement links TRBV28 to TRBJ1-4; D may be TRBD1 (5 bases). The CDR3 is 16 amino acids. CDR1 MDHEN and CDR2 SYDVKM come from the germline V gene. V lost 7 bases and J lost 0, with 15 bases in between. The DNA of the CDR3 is TGTGCCAGCAACTTGGGGCGGCTTGCAACTAATGAAAAACTGTTTTTT. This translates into CASNLGRLATNEKLFF.

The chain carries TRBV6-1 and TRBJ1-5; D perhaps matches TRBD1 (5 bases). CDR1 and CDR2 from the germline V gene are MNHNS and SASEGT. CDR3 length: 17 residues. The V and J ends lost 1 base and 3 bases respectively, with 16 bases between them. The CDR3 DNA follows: TGTGCCAGCAGTGAAGGGAAGGCCAGGGTTGACAATCAGCCCCAGCATTTT. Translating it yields CASSEGKARVDNQPQHF.